This TCR beta chain was recovered during a study of T cell responses to AZD1222 COVID-19 vaccine. Comments on this clone: Its antigen is not known.

Study findings and constraints: Only a handful of individuals given AZD1222 were seropositive at baseline. Clonal diversity may have been underestimated in mostly white British donors. Regions 160-218 and 743-854 dominated among vaccine-associated CD4 TCRs spanning spike.

Libraries were prepared by immunoSEQ multiplex PCR; TCRdb keeps only in-frame clonotypes and omits some of them. Of approximately 110,000 clones listed, about 88% are singletons. This CDR3 is built from 16 residues. Trimming at V came to 0 bases and at J to 2 bases, leaving 5 bases not matched to a gene. Germline V gene lookup returns CDR1 SGDLS and CDR2 YYNGEE. The rearrangement links TRBV9 to TRBJ1-3; 7 positions agree with TRBD1. The source material was peripheral blood, sampled on day 0 of AZD1222 vaccination. The source is an adult in good health. The CDR3 bases are TGTGCCAGCAGCGTAGCCGGGACAGCCGCTGGAAACACCATATATTTT. Encoded protein: CASSVAGTAAGNTIYF.